A single sample is the source of the 12 T cell receptor beta chains below, sequenced in a study of blood T cells in healthy people across ages. Primed by a sample-barcoded 5' primer and a J-beta primer mix, a second PCR proceeded for about 7 to 11 cycles. TCRdb re-called the 5' RACE reads through MiXCR, storing one row per CDR3 protein. Of over a million distinct CDR3 sequences listed, approximately 39% are singletons. Sequenced input: blood. The receptors come from a woman younger than 30 in good health.

The V and J genes are TRBV25-1 and TRBJ2-5, with 12 nucleotides matching TRBD2. J lost 3 bases, V lost 3 bases, and 8 bases had no gene match. From germline, CDR1 is MGHDK and CDR2 SYGVNS. The CDR3 has 17 residues. The CDR3 is CASSENLAGGPKETQYF. The CDR3 DNA follows: TGTGCCAGCAGTGAGAATCTAGCGGGAGGGCCGAAAGAGACCCAGTACTTC.

This clonotype turned up a few times. The J gene is TRBJ1-1, the V gene TRBV14, with TRBD1 as a possible D gene (5 bases). This CDR3 is 15 amino acids long. CDR1 SGHDN and CDR2 FVKESK come from the germline V gene. Trimming pared 0 bases from V and 5 bases from J, leaving 13 bases between. The chain's CDR3 is CASSQDWGVRTEAFF. In DNA form, the CDR3 reads TGTGCCAGCAGCCAAGATTGGGGGGTGCGGACTGAAGCTTTCTTT.

This sequence joins TRBV27 and TRBJ2-2, with a weak D call TRBD1 (5 bases). Germline lookup yields CDR1 MNHEY and CDR2 SMNVEV (reference sequence). This CDR3 comprises 14 residues. V was pared by 4 bases and J by 1 base, with 7 bases between. This CDR3 reads CASSSQENTGELFF. CDR3 DNA: TGTGCCAGCAGTTCACAGGAGAACACCGGGGAGCTGTTTTTT.

As DNA, the CDR3 is TGTGCCAGCAGCCAAGCGGGGTTAAGCTCCTACGAGCAGTACTTC. Amino acids: CASSQAGLSSYEQYF. The rearrangement uses TRBV4-2 and TRBJ2-7; TRBD2 is a possible D gene (5 bases). This CDR3 comprises 15 residues. Germline assignment: CDR1 LGHNA and CDR2 YNFKEQ. V was shortened by 1 base and J by 0 bases, with 10 bases between the two germline ends.

In this sample, this clonotype turned up once. The chain employs TRBV18 and TRBJ2-2; TRBD1 agrees at 11 bases. Germline V lookup: CDR1 KGHSH, CDR2 LQKENI. Trimming at V came to 0 bases and at J to 7 bases, leaving 4 bases not matched to a gene. The CDR3 runs 16 residues. The DNA for the CDR3 is TGTGCCAGCTCACCACCCCGGACAGGGGGCTTCGGGGAGCTGTTTTTT. Translated: CASSPPRTGGFGELFF.

J is TRBJ2-5 and V is TRBV6-5, with a tentative D call TRBD2 (5 bases). Germline assignment: CDR1 MNHEY and CDR2 SVGAGI. Trimming pared 5 bases from V and 0 bases from J, leaving 10 bases between. CDR3 length: 14 residues. This CDR3 reads CASSSSDYQETQYF. The CDR3 coding sequence is TGTGCCAGCAGTAGTTCGGACTACCAAGAGACCCAGTACTTC.

The rearrangement uses TRBV20-1 and TRBJ1-2; 9 bases fit TRBD1. V lost 0 bases, J lost 3 bases, and 5 bases stayed unmatched. Germline V gene lookup returns CDR1 DFQATT and CDR2 SNEGSKA (reference sequence). The CDR3 consists of 15 residues. The CDR3 coding sequence is TGCAGTGCTAGAGAGGAGGGACAGGGTCACTATGGCTACACCTTC. Protein: CSAREEGQGHYGYTF.

There are a few counts of this clonotype. V is TRBV4-3 and J is TRBJ2-7, with 7 bases lining up with TRBD2. CDR1 is LGHNA and CDR2 is YSLEER in the germline V gene. The CDR3 contains 17 residues. J was trimmed by 0 bases and V by 1 base; bases with no gene match: 9. The CDR3: CASSQALAAPFSYEQYF. CDR3 coding DNA: TGCGCCAGCAGCCAAGCCCTAGCGGCTCCCTTCTCCTACGAGCAGTACTTC.

There are a few counts of this clonotype. This sequence joins TRBV29-1 and TRBJ1-1, with a possible D match to TRBD1 (5 bases). CDR3 length: 12 amino acids. The ends were cut back, 7 bases at V and 0 bases at J, with 9 bases in the middle. CDR1 SQVTM and CDR2 ANQGSEA come from the germline V gene. The CDR3 DNA reads as TGCAGCGGGACGGGGGTGAACACTGAAGCTTTCTTT. This translates into CSGTGVNTEAFF.

V is TRBV6-1 and J is TRBJ1-2; no definite D call. V was cut by 2 bases and J by 3 bases, with 10 bases left in between. Germline CDR1 is MNHNS and CDR2 is SASEGT. This CDR3 region has 14 residues. The DNA of the CDR3 is TGTGCCAGCAGTGAACTGGCGGATTACTATGGCTACACCTTC. Residues: CASSELADYYGYTF.

The V gene is TRBV6-4, the J gene TRBJ2-3; tentative D call: TRBD2 (6 bases). V lost 4 bases and J lost 1, with 15 bases in between. Germline-derived CDR1 and CDR2 are MRHNA and SNTAGT. CDR3 length equals 16 residues. CDR3 DNA sequence: TGTGCCAGCAGTGTCACCAAAGCGGGTGGCACAGATACGCAGTATTTT. It codes for CASSVTKAGGTDTQYF.

This clonotype occurred once. This could be a read error, since a much larger clone is one nucleotide away. CDR3 residues: CASGLTRYQETQYF. In nucleotides, the CDR3 is TGTGCCAGCGGATTAACTCGGTACCAAGAGACCCAGTACTTC. The chain has TRBV7-2 and TRBJ2-5; D not certain. The germline V gene has CDR1 SGHTA and CDR2 FQGNSA. The CDR3 has 14 residues. The V gene lost 8 bases and the J gene lost 0 bases, with 13 bases spanning the gap. Full variable domain (missing parts from reference TRBV7-2 and TRBJ2-5): GAGVSQSPSNKVTEKGKDVELRCDPISGHTALYWYRQSLGQGLEFLIYFQGNSAPDKSGLPSDRFSAERTGGSVSTLTIQRTQQEDSAVYLCASGLTRYQETQYFGPGTRLLVL.